The sequence of this TCR beta chain was determined in a study of T cells after yellow fever vaccination. TCRdb redid the calling of the 5' RACE reads with MiXCR, one entry per CDR3 protein. The sample yields a few hundred thousand distinct CDR3 sequences, about 7.8% seen once. V was cut by 1 base and J by 1 base, with 16 bases left in between. The germline gives CDR1 MNHEY, CDR2 SVGEGT. This CDR3 spans 17 amino acids. This clonotype has just a few counts. The chain links TRBV6-2 or TRBV6-3 to TRBJ2-5, with D tentatively TRBD2 (5 bases). This clonotype was sampled from a man between 18 and 35 years old who received the YFV17D yellow fever vaccine. The material was PBMCs, obtained 35 to 50 days after the first yellow fever vaccination. CDR3 bases: TGTGCCAGCAGTTACTTCGTGCTAGCTGTGATCCAAGAGACCCAGTACTTC. Translation: CASSYFVLAVIQETQYF.